These T cell receptor beta chains were read from a single sample in a study of T cell repertoires in cytomegalovirus infection. TCRdb processed the reads anew with MiXCR; each CDR3 protein has one entry. The sample has fewer than 200,000 distinct CDR3 sequences, less than 9.5% seen once. What was sequenced was PBMCs. The source of these receptors is a human donor in good health (CMV status not recorded). Some clones in this sample may be carry-over from other donors' samples. Each CDR3 is given with its conserved first and last residue. Fields, in order: V gene, clone size, J gene, D gene, CDR3 DNA, CDR3 protein. The D gene is left open where the match is weak. Only part of the rows carry a size: once, few, many, or a class if the clone is expanded.

V gene: TRBV19
clone size: many
J gene: TRBJ1-4
D gene: .
CDR3 DNA: TGTGCCAGTAGTATAACAGAGACTGCAACTAATGAAAAACTGTTTTTT
CDR3 protein: CASSITETATNEKLFF

V gene: TRBV7-6
clone size: many
J gene: TRBJ2-1
D gene: TRBD2
CDR3 DNA: TGTGCCAGCAGCTCTCCGGGACTAGCGGGGTACAATGAGCAGTTCTTC
CDR3 protein: CASSSPGLAGYNEQFF

V gene: TRBV28
clone size: few
J gene: TRBJ1-6
D gene: .
CDR3 DNA: TGTGCCAGCGACCGGACCGGGAGTTCACCCCTCCACTTT
CDR3 protein: CASDRTGSSPLHF

V gene: TRBV27
clone size: few
J gene: TRBJ2-3
D gene: TRBD2
CDR3 DNA: TGTGCCAGCGCGACTAGCGGGACGCAGTATTTT
CDR3 protein: CASATSGTQYF

V gene: TRBV30
clone size: few
J gene: TRBJ1-2
D gene: .
CDR3 DNA: TGTGCCTGGAGTGCCCTCCGTTACACCTTC
CDR3 protein: CAWSALRYTF

V gene: TRBV10-3
clone size: .
J gene: TRBJ2-7
D gene: TRBD2
CDR3 DNA: TGTGCCATCGCGGCTAGCGGCTCCTACGAGCAGTACTTC
CDR3 protein: CAIAASGSYEQYF

V gene: TRBV20-1
clone size: .
J gene: TRBJ2-5
D gene: .
CDR3 DNA: TGCAGTGCTAGCCAGGGGAGCCAAAGAGAGACCCAGTACTTC
CDR3 protein: CSASQGSQRETQYF

V gene: TRBV28
clone size: .
J gene: TRBJ1-2
D gene: TRBD1
CDR3 DNA: TGTGCCAGCAGTTTACTCACCGGGACAGGGCCTAACTATGGCTACACCTTC
CDR3 protein: CASSLLTGTGPNYGYTF

V gene: TRBV7-2
clone size: many
J gene: TRBJ2-7
D gene: .
CDR3 DNA: TGTGCCAGCAGCCTTATTGCGGGGGAGCAGTACTTC
CDR3 protein: CASSLIAGEQYF

V gene: TRBV28
clone size: many
J gene: TRBJ1-2
D gene: .
CDR3 DNA: TGTGCCAGCCTAACCCTACACCGACCTGAGGGCTACACCTTC
CDR3 protein: CASLTLHRPEGYTF

V gene: TRBV7-2
clone size: many
J gene: TRBJ1-1
D gene: .
CDR3 DNA: TGTGCCAGCAGCAGATTTACCGACAGGAACGGGACTGAAGCTTTCTTT
CDR3 protein: CASSRFTDRNGTEAFF

V gene: TRBV9
clone size: .
J gene: TRBJ2-1
D gene: TRBD2
CDR3 DNA: TGTGCCAGCAGCGGGGGACTAGCGCCCCACAATGAGCAGTTCTTC
CDR3 protein: CASSGGLAPHNEQFF

V gene: TRBV18
clone size: few
J gene: TRBJ1-5
D gene: TRBD1
CDR3 DNA: TGTGCCAGCTCATCGGGACAGCTCGGATGGGGCAATCAGCCCCAGCATTTT
CDR3 protein: CASSSGQLGWGNQPQHF

V gene: TRBV2
clone size: few
J gene: TRBJ1-5
D gene: .
CDR3 DNA: TGTGCCAGCAGAATAGGAGGAAGCAATCAGCCCCAGCATTTT
CDR3 protein: CASRIGGSNQPQHF

V gene: TRBV7-9
clone size: many
J gene: TRBJ1-5
D gene: .
CDR3 DNA: TGTGCCAGCAGCGTCGGGGGATTGAATCAGCCCCAGCATTTT
CDR3 protein: CASSVGGLNQPQHF

V gene: TRBV9
clone size: .
J gene: TRBJ2-1
D gene: TRBD2
CDR3 DNA: TGTGCCAGCAGCCCCCGGACTGGCGGGGGCTACAATGAGCAGTTCTTC
CDR3 protein: CASSPRTGGGYNEQFF

V gene: TRBV6-2/TRBV6-3
clone size: .
J gene: TRBJ2-3
D gene: .
CDR3 DNA: TGTGCCAGCAGTTACTCGACCGGGGAAACTACAGATACGCAGTATTTT
CDR3 protein: CASSYSTGETTDTQYF

V gene: TRBV7-2
clone size: many
J gene: TRBJ2-1
D gene: .
CDR3 DNA: TGTGCCAGCAGCTTAGTTGTGAGCTCCTACAATGAGCAGTTCTTC
CDR3 protein: CASSLVVSSYNEQFF

V gene: TRBV9
clone size: few
J gene: TRBJ2-7
D gene: TRBD1
CDR3 DNA: TGTGCCAGCAGCGTGGCCCCAGGGGGCCACGAGCAGTACTTC
CDR3 protein: CASSVAPGGHEQYF

V gene: TRBV27
clone size: .
J gene: TRBJ1-2
D gene: .
CDR3 DNA: TGTGCCAGCAGTTTAAGGTGGGAGCCATTAGCTAACTATGGCTACACCTTC
CDR3 protein: CASSLRWEPLANYGYTF

V gene: TRBV7-8
clone size: many
J gene: TRBJ2-7
D gene: .
CDR3 DNA: TGTGCCAGCAGCATAGGTGGCAGGGTAAGGGTAGGAGGGTACGAGCAGTACTTC
CDR3 protein: CASSIGGRVRVGGYEQYF

V gene: TRBV12-3/TRBV12-4
clone size: few
J gene: TRBJ2-1
D gene: TRBD2
CDR3 DNA: TGTGCCAGCAGTTTGCAGAGCGGGGGGGGGAATGAGCAGTTCTTC
CDR3 protein: CASSLQSGGGNEQFF

V gene: TRBV7-2
clone size: many
J gene: TRBJ1-5
D gene: .
CDR3 DNA: TGTGCCAGCAGCTTAGGCGGCGGGCAGGGTAGGGATCAGCCCCAGCATTTT
CDR3 protein: CASSLGGGQGRDQPQHF

V gene: TRBV19
clone size: .
J gene: TRBJ1-1
D gene: TRBD1
CDR3 DNA: TGTGCCAGTAGTACAGGGGGCGCGAACACTGAAGCTTTCTTT
CDR3 protein: CASSTGGANTEAFF

V gene: TRBV7-2
clone size: many
J gene: TRBJ2-7
D gene: TRBD2
CDR3 DNA: TGTGCCAGCAGCTTCTCTAGCGGGAAAAACTACGAGCAGTACTTC
CDR3 protein: CASSFSSGKNYEQYF

V gene: TRBV4-3
clone size: many
J gene: TRBJ2-5
D gene: TRBD1
CDR3 DNA: TGCGCCAGCAGCCAATTTGCCGGGACAGGAGGGAGAGAGACCCAGTACTTC
CDR3 protein: CASSQFAGTGGRETQYF

V gene: TRBV6-6
clone size: many
J gene: TRBJ1-5
D gene: .
CDR3 DNA: TGTGCCAGCAGTTACTCGACCGGGAGCAATCAGCCCCAGCATTTT
CDR3 protein: CASSYSTGSNQPQHF

V gene: TRBV28
clone size: few
J gene: TRBJ2-4
D gene: TRBD1
CDR3 DNA: TGTGCCAGCAGTTTCCCTCGGACAGGGTCGAGGAAAAACATTCAGTACTTC
CDR3 protein: CASSFPRTGSRKNIQYF

V gene: TRBV20-1
clone size: many
J gene: TRBJ1-5
D gene: TRBD1
CDR3 DNA: TGCAGTGCTCCGACCGAAGCAGGGGGCGGTGATCAGCCCCAGCATTTT
CDR3 protein: CSAPTEAGGGDQPQHF

V gene: TRBV28
clone size: many
J gene: TRBJ2-3
D gene: .
CDR3 DNA: TGTGCCAGCAGTAAACAAATTAGCACAGATACGCAGTATTTT
CDR3 protein: CASSKQISTDTQYF

V gene: TRBV20-1
clone size: few
J gene: TRBJ2-7
D gene: TRBD2
CDR3 DNA: TGCAGTGCTAGAATGGATAGCGGGAGGTACGAGCAGTACTTC
CDR3 protein: CSARMDSGRYEQYF

V gene: TRBV7-2
clone size: many
J gene: TRBJ1-2
D gene: TRBD1
CDR3 DNA: TGTGCCAGCAGTGGGGGACAGTATAATGGCTACACCTTC
CDR3 protein: CASSGGQYNGYTF

V gene: TRBV12-3/TRBV12-4
clone size: .
J gene: TRBJ1-5
D gene: .
CDR3 DNA: TGTGCCAGCAGTTTCGATCTCACAAATGGCAATCAGCCCCAGCATTTT
CDR3 protein: CASSFDLTNGNQPQHF

V gene: TRBV19
clone size: .
J gene: TRBJ1-5
D gene: .
CDR3 DNA: TGTGCCAGTAGTATTTCTGAGGGGGTTGGTAGCAATCAGCCCCAGCATTTT
CDR3 protein: CASSISEGVGSNQPQHF

V gene: TRBV28
clone size: many
J gene: TRBJ1-2
D gene: .
CDR3 DNA: TGTGCCAGCAGTTTATACGGAAGAAATTATGGCTACACCTTC
CDR3 protein: CASSLYGRNYGYTF